Each of the 31 T cell receptor beta chains below was sequenced from the same sample in a study of cytotoxic CD8 clonotypes in ibrutinib-treated CLL. Sequencing used immunoSEQ multiplex PCR; TCRdb keeps in-frame clones, though not all of them. The table lists 300,000 to 400,000 clones, about 61% of them singletons. The sequencing used PBMCs, collected after 36 months of ibrutinib treatment. All receptors derive from a human donor with chronic lymphocytic leukemia.

The sample holds one count of this clone. This chain links TRBV27 with TRBJ2-3; no reliable D call. Germline-derived CDR1 and CDR2 are MNHEY and SMNVEV (reference sequence). The CDR3 consists of 15 residues. V lost 2 bases and J lost 4, with 13 bases in between. CDR3 sequence: CASSLKLGRADTQYF. CDR3 in DNA: TGTGCCAGCAGTTTAAAACTGGGCCGGGCAGATACGCAGTATTTT.

There are a few counts of this clone. The chain links TRBV7-9 to TRBJ2-3; 15 bases are a match to TRBD2. Germline V gene data show CDR1 as SEHNR and CDR2 as FQNEAQ (reference sequence). The length of the CDR3 is 16 residues. V was pared by 3 bases and J by 6 bases, with 4 bases of the junction left unmatched. CDR3 region: CASSFPGLAGGDTQYF. The CDR3 nucleotides are TGTGCCAGCAGCTTCCCGGGACTAGCGGGAGGTGATACGCAGTATTTT. Together with reference TRBV7-9 and TRBJ2-3, the CDR3 gives the full variable domain: DTGVSQNPRHKITKRGQNVTFRCDPISEHNRLYWYRQTLGQGPEFLTYFQNEAQLEKSRLLSDRFSAERPKGSFSTLEIQRTEQGDSAMYLCASSFPGLAGGDTQYFGPGTRLTVL.

V is TRBV28 and J is TRBJ1-4; D not resolved. V was shortened by 7 bases and J by 4 bases, with 13 bases between the two germline ends. Germline-derived CDR1 and CDR2 are MDHEN and SYDVKM. This CDR3 region has 14 residues. CDR3 DNA sequence: TGTGCCAGCACCGTCCTCGGACGTAATGAAAAACTGTTTTTT. Protein sequence: CASTVLGRNEKLFF.

This chain links TRBV7-9 with TRBJ2-5; D could derive from TRBD1 or TRBD2 (6 bases each). Trimming took off 2 bases at V and 2 bases at J, with 9 bases between the two ends. The germline gives CDR1 SEHNR, CDR2 FQNEAQ (reference sequence). The CDR3 contains 14 residues. CDR3 nucleotide sequence: TGTGCCAGCAGCTTAAGGGGGGCTCAAGAGACCCAGTACTTC. It yields the protein CASSLRGAQETQYF.

This clone has only a few counts. The chain uses TRBV25-1 and TRBJ1-6, with D hard to call. CDR1 MGHDK and CDR2 SYGVNS come from the germline V gene. This CDR3 has 13 amino acids. V was trimmed by 4 bases and J by 10 bases, leaving 11 bases between them. The CDR3 DNA reads TGTGCCAGCAGTGCTACCACCGGGTCACCCCTCCACTTT. This encodes CASSATTGSPLHF. The whole variable domain, remainder taken from reference TRBV25-1 and TRBJ1-6, is EADIYQTPRYLVIGTGKKITLECSQTMGHDKMYWYQQDPGMELHLIHYSYGVNSTEKGDLSSESTVSRIRTEHFPLTLESARPSHTSQYLCASSATTGSPLHFGNGTRLTVT.

The V gene is TRBV4-1, the J gene TRBJ1-2, with 7 bases fitting TRBD1. Per germline, CDR1 MGHRA and CDR2 YSYEKL. After removal of 3 bases from V and 7 bases from J, the junction contained 8 bases not matched to a gene. The CDR3 runs 14 residues. CDR3 sequence: CASSHPDREAGYTF. CDR3 coding DNA: TGCGCCAGCAGCCACCCAGACAGGGAAGCTGGCTACACCTTC.

The V call is TRBV6-1, the J call TRBJ1-1; D gene unclear. The length of the CDR3 is 13 residues. Trimming removed 3 bases at V and 1 base at J, with 6 bases between. Looked up from germline, CDR1 is MNHNS and CDR2 is SASEGT. The CDR3 protein is CASSEDGNTEAFF. Written as DNA, the CDR3 is TGTGCCAGCAGTGAGGATGGGAACACTGAAGCTTTCTTT.

V and J are TRBV19 and TRBJ1-5; possible D gene TRBD1, 5 bases. From germline, CDR1 is LNHDA and CDR2 SQIVND (reference sequence). The CDR3 is 14 amino acids. Trimming took 5 bases from V and 4 from J, leaving 12 bases between them. CDR3 sequence: CASSLWGPNQPQHF. The CDR3 DNA follows: TGTGCCAGTAGTCTATGGGGCCCGAATCAGCCCCAGCATTTT. Full variable domain (outside the CDR3, taken from reference TRBV19 and TRBJ1-5): DGGITQSPKYLFRKEGQNVTLSCEQNLNHDAMYWYRQDPGQGLRLIYYSQIVNDFQKGDIAEGYSVSREKKESFPLTVTSAQKNPTAFYLCASSLWGPNQPQHFGDGTRLSIL.

There are a few counts of this clone. The rearrangement uses TRBV2 and TRBJ2-2; weak D call: TRBD1 (6 bases). Trimming removed 6 bases at V and 6 bases at J, with 14 bases between. The CDR3 is 14 residues long. Germline CDR1 SNHLY, CDR2 FYNNEI. The CDR3 DNA is TGTGCCAGCAGCGACCTTAAGGGGGCCGGGGAGCTGTTTTTT. This sequence encodes CASSDLKGAGELFF.

This chain links TRBV28 with TRBJ2-7; D may be TRBD2 (6 bases). The ends were cut back, 6 bases at V and 4 bases at J, with 16 bases in the middle. This CDR3 comprises 14 residues. Germline loops: CDR1 MDHEN, CDR2 SYDVKM. CDR3 loop: CASSRGTVLYEQYF. The CDR3 DNA follows: TGTGCCAGCAGCCGCGGGACGGTACTTTACGAGCAGTACTTC. Full variable domain (outside the CDR3, taken from reference TRBV28 and TRBJ2-7): DVKVTQSSRYLVKRTGEKVFLECVQDMDHENMFWYRQDPGLGLRLIYFSYDVKMKEKGDIPEGYSVSREKKERFSLILESASTNQTSMYLCASSRGTVLYEQYFGPGTRLTVT.

The CDR3 sequence: CSVAPRQTYGYTF. The DNA for the CDR3 is TGCAGCGTTGCCCCCAGACAGACCTATGGCTACACCTTC. This chain links TRBV29-1 with TRBJ1-2; D is perhaps TRBD1 (5 bases). Trimming removed 4 bases at V and 4 bases at J, with 13 bases between. The CDR3 sequence is 13 residues long. Germline loops: CDR1 SQVTM, CDR2 ANQGSEA.

In regard to this clone: One end of the junction fails to match germline, which may point to a read error. This sequence joins TRBV7-2 and TRBJ1-1, with no clear D. The CDR3 contains 11 residues. The germline CDR1 and CDR2 sequences are SGHTA and FQGNSA. The CDR3 protein is CASSLGVPVAF. Written as DNA, the CDR3 is TGTGCCAGCAGCTTGGGAGTACCTGTCGCTTTT. Supplemented by reference TRBV7-2 and TRBJ1-1, the full variable domain reads GAGVSQSPSNKVTEKGKDVELRCDPISGHTALYWYRQSLGQGLEFLIYFQGNSAPDKSGLPSDRFSAERTGGSVSTLTIQRTQQEDSAVYLCASSLGVPVAFGQGTRLTVV.

This sequence joins TRBV15 and TRBJ2-5; no reliable D call. Germline loops: CDR1 LNHNV, CDR2 YYDKDF (reference sequence). This CDR3 region has 14 residues. V was shortened by 1 base and J by 7 bases, with 13 bases between the two germline ends. CDR3 amino acids: CATSRGPPEVTQYF. DNA for the CDR3: TGTGCCACCAGCAGAGGCCCCCCTGAGGTGACCCAGTACTTC. Variable domain in full (rest from reference TRBV15 and TRBJ2-5): DAMVIQNPRYQVTQFGKPVTLSCSQTLNHNVMYWYQQKSSQAPKLLFHYYDKDFNNEADTPDNFQSRRPNTSFCFLDIRSPGLGDTAMYLCATSRGPPEVTQYFGPGTRLLVL.

The chain links TRBV19 to TRBJ2-1, with D uncertain. Between the trimmed V and J ends, which lost 5 bases and 6 bases, there was a span of 8 bases. Germline V gene data show CDR1 as LNHDA and CDR2 as SQIVND (reference sequence). The CDR3 totals 12 residues. The CDR3 protein is CASSWASNEQFF. The CDR3 region has the DNA TGTGCCAGTAGTTGGGCTAGCAATGAGCAGTTCTTC.

The V and J genes are TRBV7-3 and TRBJ2-5; 8 bases are a match to TRBD2. Germline V gives CDR1 SGHTA, CDR2 FQGTGA. J gave up 1 base and V 1 base, and 5 bases lay outside the gene matches. The CDR3 has 16 amino acids. The CDR3 region has the DNA TGTGCCAGCAGCTTAATGGGCGGGGGGTCCCAAGAGACCCAGTACTTC. Its protein is CASSLMGGGSQETQYF.

The chain couples TRBV27 to TRBJ2-1; TRBD2 matches at 12 bases. With V trimmed by 10 bases and J by 4 bases, 11 bases remained unmatched. The CDR3 has 16 amino acids. Looked up from germline, CDR1 is MNHEY and CDR2 is SMNVEV (reference sequence). The chain's CDR3 is CATSGLAGRTYNEQFF. DNA of the CDR3: TGTGCCACCTCAGGACTAGCGGGAAGGACGTACAATGAGCAGTTCTTC.

The V gene is TRBV4-1, the J gene TRBJ2-6, with 8 bases identical to TRBD2. The junction had 12 bases not matched to a gene; V was cut back by 0 bases and J by 2 bases. The CDR3 covers 20 residues. Germline V gives CDR1 MGHRA, CDR2 YSYEKL. CDR3 sequence: CASSQDREGVFLPGANVLTF. CDR3 coding DNA: TGCGCCAGCAGCCAAGATCGGGAGGGGGTATTTCTTCCTGGGGCCAACGTCCTGACTTTC.

In this sample, this clone turned up once. The chain combines TRBV28 with TRBJ1-3, with D unresolved. CDR3 size: 14 residues. Germline V gene data show CDR1 as MDHEN and CDR2 as SYDVKM. Trimming shortened V by 2 bases and J by 3 bases, and 8 bases separated the two germline ends. CDR3 nucleotide sequence: TGTGCCAGCAGTTTACTGCCAGTTGGAAACACCATATATTTT. The encoded protein is CASSLLPVGNTIYF.

The chain joins TRBV9 to TRBJ1-1; D not certain. Trimming shortened V by 0 bases and J by 3 bases, and 6 bases separated the two germline ends. Per germline, CDR1 SGDLS and CDR2 YYNGEE. The CDR3 length is 13 residues. CDR3 nucleotide sequence: TGTGCCAGCAGCGTAGCTAGTCACACTGAAGCTTTCTTT. Amino acid sequence: CASSVASHTEAFF.

This clone was picked up one time. The chain has TRBV2 and TRBJ2-7, with a weak D call TRBD1 (5 bases). V was cut by 6 bases and J by 9 bases, with 15 bases left in between. The CDR3 runs to 12 residues. Germline-derived CDR1 and CDR2 are SNHLY and FYNNEI. CDR3 DNA: TGTGCCAGCAGGGACATTGGAATTGGGCAGTACTTC. The encoded protein is CASRDIGIGQYF.

V and J are TRBV7-3 and TRBJ2-1; 11 bases fit TRBD2. Trimming removed 5 bases from V and 4 bases from J; junction bases left unmatched: 4. Germline CDR1 is SGHTA and CDR2 is FQGTGA. The CDR3 is 15 amino acids. Written as DNA, the CDR3 is TGTGCCAGCAGCCTGACTAGCGGGGAATACAATGAGCAGTTCTTC. It yields the protein CASSLTSGEYNEQFF.

This clone was counted only a few times. The genes are TRBV5-6 and TRBJ1-5, with D tentatively TRBD1 (5 bases). Germline CDR1 is SGHDT and CDR2 is YYEEEE. Deletions cut 2 bases from V and 6 bases from J, with 15 bases between. The CDR3 contains 15 residues. Here the CDR3 DNA reads TGTGCCAGCAGCTTCGGGGACGGTGGGTCTCAGCCCCAGCATTTT. The encoded protein is CASSFGDGGSQPQHF.

This chain joins TRBV27 and TRBJ2-1; 7 positions agree with TRBD2. V dropped 5 bases and J dropped 4; count of bases not matched to a gene: 8. CDR1 is MNHEY, CDR2 SMNVEV, per germline (reference sequence). The CDR3 has 15 amino acids. CDR3 in amino acids: CASSTNGLVYNEQFF. Here the CDR3 DNA reads TGTGCCAGCAGTACCAATGGACTAGTTTACAATGAGCAGTTCTTC.

This chain links TRBV5-1 with TRBJ1-3, with 9 bases fitting TRBD1. CDR1 and CDR2 from the germline V gene are SGHRS and YFSETQ. CDR3 length: 16 amino acids. V lost 4 bases and J lost 2; bases outside the gene matches: 7. The DNA of the CDR3 is TGCGCCAGCAGCGCACTTGGGACAGGGACTGGAAACACCATATATTTT. Translation gives CASSALGTGTGNTIYF.

V and J are TRBV28 and TRBJ2-7; D gene unclear. Trimming stripped 8 bases from V and 5 bases from J, with 16 bases between. The CDR3 is 13 amino acids. The germline gives CDR1 MDHEN, CDR2 SYDVKM. CDR3 protein: CASRTPFKNEQYF. CDR3 nucleotides: TGTGCCAGCCGGACCCCGTTTAAGAACGAGCAGTACTTC.

This sequence joins TRBV5-1 and TRBJ2-5; D is unresolved. V lost 1 base to trimming and J lost 5 bases, with 9 bases between them. CDR1 is SGHRS and CDR2 is YFSETQ in the germline V gene. The CDR3 runs 13 residues. The CDR3 region has the DNA TGCGCCAGCAGCTTGTTCGTTTCGGAGACCCAGTACTTC. Translation: CASSLFVSETQYF.

V gene TRBV5-1 combines with J gene TRBJ2-1, with 8 bases that match TRBD2. The CDR3 runs 15 residues. Germline V gives CDR1 SGHRS, CDR2 YFSETQ. The V and J ends lost 5 bases and 4 bases, in that order; junction bases with no gene match: 8. The CDR3 here is CASSLRGGEYNEQFF. The CDR3 nucleotides are TGCGCCAGCAGTTTACGGGGGGGCGAATACAATGAGCAGTTCTTC.

The V call is TRBV4-2, the J call TRBJ2-5, with D perhaps TRBD2 (5 bases). CDR3 length equals 16 residues. Germline CDR1 and CDR2: LGHNA and YNFKEQ. Between the trimmed V and J ends, which lost 2 bases and 5 bases, there was a span of 18 bases. The CDR3 DNA sequence: TGTGCCAGCAGCCAACTTCTGTCAGGAGGCTTGGAGACCCAGTACTTC. It encodes CASSQLLSGGLETQYF.

The V call is TRBV10-3, the J call TRBJ2-6; no definite D call. V shed 7 bases and J shed 1 base, with 2 bases lying between them. CDR1 is ENHRY, CDR2 SYGVKD, per germline. The CDR3 is 12 residues long. The CDR3 loop reads CAINSGANVLTF. The CDR3, as DNA: TGTGCCATCAATTCTGGGGCCAACGTCCTGACTTTC.

As DNA, the CDR3 is TGTGCCAGCAGTTTAACGACAGGGTTTAGCAATCAGCCCCAGCATTTT. Translation gives CASSLTTGFSNQPQHF. The chain couples TRBV28 to TRBJ1-5, with 7 bases aligning to TRBD1. Germline CDR1 and CDR2: MDHEN and SYDVKM. V trimming: 2 bases; J trimming: 0 bases; junction bases outside the gene matches: 4. This CDR3 comprises 16 residues.

The chain is built from TRBV29-1 and TRBJ2-2; D remains ambiguous. CDR1 is SQVTM, CDR2 ANQGSEA, per germline. V lost 3 bases and J lost 1, with 15 bases in between. The CDR3 totals 16 residues. In DNA form, the CDR3 reads TGCAGCGTTGAGTCAGGAAGGTCTTGGAACACCGGGGAGCTGTTTTTT. This encodes CSVESGRSWNTGELFF.